This TCR beta chain was retrieved from a study of blood T cells in healthy people across ages. Study overall: Capture by template switching was about one barcoded beta molecule per two T cells. Findings and limits, study-wide: Strong correlation was found linking TCR beta diversity to naive T cell percentage.

There are 11 residues in the CDR3. CDR1 is SEHNR, CDR2 FQNEAQ, per germline (reference sequence). Ten or more counts support this clonotype. The antigen remains unidentified. The junction differs from germline at one of its ends, possibly a read error. Through a sample-barcoded 5' primer and a J-beta primer mix, a second PCR was run for roughly 6 to 11 cycles. Every cDNA was tagged by a template-switch adaptor with 12 random nucleotides. Each CDR3 protein is one row after TCRdb ran MiXCR on the 5' RACE reads. Of a few hundred thousand distinct CDR3 sequences listed, around a quarter were seen once; the top ten hold under 4.5%. The sample was also reused in another study, on T cells of mothers and their children. From that study: Over 8.5 million reads per mother and around 3.2 million per child were obtained.

Sequencing was carried out using blood. The clonotype originates from a boy aged 2 to 10 in good health. The chain couples TRBV7-9 to TRBJ1-1, with D uncertain. This CDR3 reads CASSLNTEAFF. In DNA form, the CDR3 reads TGCGCCAGCAGCTTGAACACTGAAGCTTTCTTT. The complete variable domain, with remaining parts taken from reference TRBV7-9 and TRBJ1-1, reads DTGVSQNPRHKITKRGQNVTFRCDPISEHNRLYWYRQTLGQGPEFLTYFQNEAQLEKSRLLSDRFSAERPKGSFSTLEIQRTEQGDSAMYLCASSLNTEAFFGQGTRLTVV.